Listed below are T cell receptor beta chains from one sample, sequenced in a study of blood T cells in healthy people across ages. TCRdb itself ran the 5' RACE reads through MiXCR, one entry per CDR3 protein. The data show 1.8 million or so distinct CDR3 sequences, about 39% seen once. The source material was blood. These receptors all come from a human donor in good health. The CDR3 runs from the conserved cysteine through the conserved F or W. Fields, in order: V gene, clone size, D gene, J gene, CDR3 protein, CDR3 DNA. A D gene is named only where the DNA matches it firmly. Part of the rows lack a size; the others show once, few, many or a class for expanded clones.

V gene: TRBV19
clone size: NA
D gene: NA
J gene: TRBJ2-3
CDR3 protein: CASSISFGYTDTQYF
CDR3 DNA: TGTGCCAGTAGTATAAGTTTCGGATACACAGATACGCAGTATTTT

V gene: TRBV5-6
clone size: NA
D gene: NA
J gene: TRBJ2-3
CDR3 protein: CASSPGVGGQITDTQYF
CDR3 DNA: TGTGCCAGCAGCCCGGGGGTGGGGGGACAGATCACAGATACGCAGTATTTT

V gene: TRBV5-6
clone size: many
D gene: NA
J gene: TRBJ1-1
CDR3 protein: CASSPGVTEAFF
CDR3 DNA: TGTGCCAGCAGCCCGGGGGTCACTGAAGCTTTCTTT

V gene: TRBV2
clone size: NA
D gene: NA
J gene: TRBJ1-5
CDR3 protein: CASSDQGFNQPQHF
CDR3 DNA: TGTGCCAGCAGTGATCAGGGATTCAATCAGCCCCAGCATTTT

V gene: TRBV7-9
clone size: NA
D gene: NA
J gene: TRBJ2-1
CDR3 protein: CASSFEGRHERFF
CDR3 DNA: TGTGCCAGCAGCTTTGAGGGGCGGCATGAGCGGTTCTTC

V gene: TRBV4-1
clone size: NA
D gene: TRBD1
J gene: TRBJ2-5
CDR3 protein: CAGSQNHRTGSEETQYF
CDR3 DNA: TGCGCCGGCAGCCAAAATCACAGGACAGGGTCGGAGGAGACCCAGTACTTC

V gene: TRBV7-2
clone size: many
D gene: NA
J gene: TRBJ2-3
CDR3 protein: CASSPGRVVDTQYF
CDR3 DNA: TGTGCCAGCAGCCCAGGGCGGGTCGTAGATACGCAGTATTTT

V gene: TRBV7-2
clone size: NA
D gene: NA
J gene: TRBJ1-1
CDR3 protein: CASSPPWPEAFF
CDR3 DNA: TGTGCCAGCAGCCCGCCCTGGCCTGAAGCTTTCTTT

V gene: TRBV20-1
clone size: many
D gene: TRBD2
J gene: TRBJ2-3
CDR3 protein: CSASLAGDTDTQYF
CDR3 DNA: TGCAGTGCTAGTCTAGCGGGGGACACAGATACGCAGTATTTT

V gene: TRBV12-5
clone size: NA
D gene: NA
J gene: TRBJ2-5
CDR3 protein: CASGLWEQYF
CDR3 DNA: TGTGCTAGTGGTTTGTGGGAGCAGTACTTC

V gene: TRBV7-8
clone size: few
D gene: TRBD1
J gene: TRBJ2-1
CDR3 protein: CASSWVPGQGAINGGEQFF
CDR3 DNA: TGTGCCAGCAGCTGGGTTCCGGGACAGGGGGCAATTAACGGGGGTGAGCAGTTCTTC

V gene: TRBV10-3
clone size: NA
D gene: NA
J gene: TRBJ2-1
CDR3 protein: CAISDGSEGGRLLNEQFF
CDR3 DNA: TGTGCCATCAGTGATGGGTCCGAGGGGGGGCGGTTGTTGAATGAGCAGTTCTTC

V gene: TRBV7-9
clone size: NA
D gene: TRBD2
J gene: TRBJ2-7
CDR3 protein: CASSDGGAPDPYEQYF
CDR3 DNA: TGTGCCAGCAGCGACGGGGGGGCCCCCGACCCCTACGAGCAGTACTTC

V gene: TRBV7-2
clone size: NA
D gene: NA
J gene: TRBJ2-1
CDR3 protein: CASIRGRGSYNEQFF
CDR3 DNA: TGTGCCAGCATCAGGGGGAGGGGTTCCTACAATGAGCAGTTCTTC

V gene: TRBV15
clone size: NA
D gene: NA
J gene: TRBJ2-5
CDR3 protein: CATSPATGTVDLIDEQYF
CDR3 DNA: TGTGCCACCAGCCCCGCTACAGGGACGGTCGACTTAATCGATGAGCAGTACTTC

V gene: TRBV6-5
clone size: few
D gene: NA
J gene: TRBJ2-5
CDR3 protein: CASRSDFGAETQYF
CDR3 DNA: TGTGCCAGCAGAAGCGACTTCGGCGCTGAGACCCAGTACTTC

V gene: TRBV9
clone size: NA
D gene: NA
J gene: TRBJ2-3
CDR3 protein: CASSVVLGQGRADTQYF
CDR3 DNA: TGTGCCAGCAGCGTAGTACTGGGCCAGGGGAGAGCAGATACGCAGTATTTT

V gene: TRBV7-2
clone size: NA
D gene: NA
J gene: TRBJ2-2
CDR3 protein: CASGLVAYAGSGELFF
CDR3 DNA: TGTGCCAGCGGCTTAGTCGCTTATGCAGGGTCCGGGGAGCTGTTTTTT

V gene: TRBV5-1
clone size: few
D gene: NA
J gene: TRBJ2-7
CDR3 protein: CASSLSDRDYYEQYF
CDR3 DNA: TGCGCCAGCAGCTTGTCAGACAGGGACTACTACGAGCAGTACTTC

V gene: TRBV4-1
clone size: NA
D gene: NA
J gene: TRBJ1-6
CDR3 protein: CASSQVGGGGGSPLHF
CDR3 DNA: TGCGCCAGCAGCCAAGTGGGAGGTGGGGGCGGTTCACCCCTCCACTTT

V gene: TRBV6-4
clone size: NA
D gene: NA
J gene: TRBJ2-1
CDR3 protein: CASSDGADYNEQFF
CDR3 DNA: TGTGCCAGCTCTGACGGAGCAGACTACAATGAGCAGTTCTTC

V gene: TRBV4-3
clone size: many
D gene: NA
J gene: TRBJ2-7
CDR3 protein: CASSRERGDSYEQYF
CDR3 DNA: TGCGCCAGCAGCCGGGAGCGAGGGGACTCCTACGAGCAGTACTTC

V gene: TRBV7-9
clone size: few
D gene: NA
J gene: TRBJ1-3
CDR3 protein: CASSPGVPPALSGNTIYF
CDR3 DNA: TGTGCCAGCAGCCCAGGCGTACCACCTGCTCTCTCTGGAAACACCATATATTTT

V gene: TRBV20-1
clone size: NA
D gene: NA
J gene: TRBJ2-3
CDR3 protein: CSARDLASTDTQYF
CDR3 DNA: TGCAGTGCTAGAGATTTAGCGAGCACAGATACGCAGTATTTT

V gene: TRBV9
clone size: many
D gene: NA
J gene: TRBJ2-5
CDR3 protein: CASSPGTPETQYF
CDR3 DNA: TGTGCCAGCAGCCCCGGGACTCCAGAGACCCAGTACTTC

V gene: TRBV20-1
clone size: NA
D gene: NA
J gene: TRBJ2-5
CDR3 protein: CRARRSQETQYF
CDR3 DNA: TGCAGGGCTAGAAGGTCACAAGAGACCCAGTACTTC

V gene: TRBV29-1
clone size: NA
D gene: TRBD1
J gene: TRBJ1-2
CDR3 protein: CSVEEEQGAIYGFTF
CDR3 DNA: TGCAGCGTTGAAGAAGAACAGGGGGCGATCTATGGCTTCACCTTC

V gene: TRBV4-2
clone size: NA
D gene: TRBD1
J gene: TRBJ1-1
CDR3 protein: CASRGTADTEAFF
CDR3 DNA: TGTGCCAGCAGAGGGACAGCAGACACTGAAGCTTTCTTT

V gene: TRBV7-2
clone size: NA
D gene: NA
J gene: TRBJ2-5
CDR3 protein: CASSRFWDSQETQYF
CDR3 DNA: TGTGCCAGCAGCCGATTTTGGGACTCCCAAGAGACCCAGTACTTC

V gene: TRBV29-1
clone size: NA
D gene: TRBD1
J gene: TRBJ1-2
CDR3 protein: CSVEGPTGTGYGYTF
CDR3 DNA: TGCAGCGTTGAAGGTCCCACCGGGACAGGGTATGGCTACACCTTC

V gene: TRBV27
clone size: once
D gene: NA
J gene: TRBJ2-5
CDR3 protein: CASSSIPIGETQYF
CDR3 DNA: TGTGCCAGCAGTTCAATCCCGATTGGAGAGACCCAGTACTTC